Below, one T cell receptor beta chain is given with its context. Per the original methods: Reference gene primer amplification gave nucleated cell count estimates. The table came from immunoSEQ multiplex PCR; TCRdb's copy has only in-frame clones and leaves some out. The V and J calls and clone size were taken over from that table, and D and trimming were inferred from the DNA. This sample has around 72,000 clones, with approximately 91% found just once. This sample stems from a study of blood T cell repertoires in COVID-19. Study-wide background: Researchers got acute and convalescent COVID-19 samples from the United States, Italy and Spain. PBMCs, B-cell-depleted T cells, or T cells were the source of the cDNA or gDNA that made up the material.

The V end was cut by 2 bases, the J end by 2 bases, with 9 bases between. The CDR3 has 15 amino acids. The germline gives CDR1 SEHNR, CDR2 FQNEAQ (reference sequence). V is TRBV7-9 and J is TRBJ2-2; a weak D match, TRBD1 (5 bases). The specimen was peripheral blood. This TCR was recovered from a man aged 50 to 59 with acute or convalescent COVID-19. The CDR3 loop reads CASSLTGSNTGELFF. The CDR3 DNA reads as TGTGCCAGCAGCTTAACAGGCTCCAACACCGGGGAGCTGTTTTTT.